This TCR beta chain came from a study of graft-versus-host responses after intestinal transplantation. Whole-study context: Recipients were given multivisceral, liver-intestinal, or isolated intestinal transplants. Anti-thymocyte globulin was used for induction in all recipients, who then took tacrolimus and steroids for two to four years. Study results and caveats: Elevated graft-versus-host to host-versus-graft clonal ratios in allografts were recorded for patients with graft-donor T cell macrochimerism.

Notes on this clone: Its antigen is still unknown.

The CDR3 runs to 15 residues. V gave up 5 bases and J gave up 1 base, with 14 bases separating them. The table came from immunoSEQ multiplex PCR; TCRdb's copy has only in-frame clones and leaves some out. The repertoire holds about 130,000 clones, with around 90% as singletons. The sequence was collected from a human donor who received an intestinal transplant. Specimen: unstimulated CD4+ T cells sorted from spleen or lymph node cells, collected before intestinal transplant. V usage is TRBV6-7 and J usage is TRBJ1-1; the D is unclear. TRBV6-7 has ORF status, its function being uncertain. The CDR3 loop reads CASSPPVGRNTEAFF. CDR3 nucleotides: TGTGCCAGCAGTCCCCCGGTAGGGAGGAACACTGAAGCTTTCTTT.